Presented here are 9 T cell receptor beta chains from one specimen sequenced in a study of early T cells in non-severe SARS-CoV-2 infection. Using its own MiXCR run on the 5' RACE reads, TCRdb lists one record per CDR3 protein. Counted here are approximately 76,000 distinct CDR3 sequences, about 12% occurring once; the ten biggest clones make up 1.3%. Material: whole blood. The receptors originated from an adult who was a healthcare worker with PCR-confirmed SARS-CoV-2 infection or an uninfected control (not recorded which).

This clonotype was counted ten times or more. The chain uses TRBV12-3 or TRBV12-4 and TRBJ2-1, with D tentatively TRBD1 or TRBD2 (6 bases each). The CDR3 loop spans 13 amino acids. V dropped 1 base and J dropped 9 bases, with 10 bases sitting between them. For the CDR3, the DNA is TGTGCCAGCAGTTTAGGGGGGGCCGGTGAGCAGTTCTTC. Amino acids: CASSLGGAGEQFF.

This clonotype was seen ten or more times. The chain combines TRBV7-6 with TRBJ1-1; D is unresolved. CDR1 and CDR2 (germline): SGHVS, FNYEAQ. The V gene lost 5 bases and the J gene lost 1 base, with 8 bases spanning the gap. This CDR3 comprises 13 residues. The CDR3 loop reads CASSPRTNTEAFF. DNA of the CDR3: TGTGCCAGCAGCCCCAGGACGAACACTGAAGCTTTCTTT.

This clonotype was recorded only once. V is TRBV5-6 and J is TRBJ2-2, with a tentative D call TRBD1 (8 bases). The germline gives CDR1 SGHDT, CDR2 YYEEEE. V was trimmed by 3 bases and J by 2 bases, leaving 14 bases between them. This CDR3 has 16 residues. CDR3: CASSSGGTGNTGELFF. Here the CDR3 DNA reads TGTGCCAGCAGCTCCGGGGGGACAGGCAACACCGGGGAGCTGTTTTTT.

This clonotype has at least ten counts. The V and J genes are TRBV20-1 and TRBJ2-1; no reliable D call. Deletions cut 1 base from V and 0 bases from J, with 13 bases between. Germline lookup yields CDR1 DFQATT and CDR2 SNEGSKA (reference sequence). The CDR3 is made up of 16 amino acids. CDR3 DNA sequence: TGCAGTGCTAGAGTCTTTACCGCAAGCTCCTACAATGAGCAGTTCTTC. Translated: CSARVFTASSYNEQFF.

This clonotype was recorded at least ten times. V usage is TRBV7-2 and J usage is TRBJ1-1, with no clear D. This CDR3 has 15 amino acids. CDR1 is SGHTA, CDR2 FQGNSA, per germline. V gave up 0 bases and J gave up 8 bases, with 16 bases separating them. CDR3 DNA sequence: TGTGCCAGCAGCTTAGCGCAGCCCGGCCCTGGAGAAGCTTTCTTT. Amino acid sequence: CASSLAQPGPGEAFF.

This clonotype was picked up many times. V and J are TRBV11-2 and TRBJ2-5, with 11 bases matching TRBD1. The CDR3 covers 16 residues. Germline CDR1 reads SGHAT; CDR2 reads FQNNGV. The J segment lost 4 bases and the V segment lost 2 bases, leaving 6 bases of the junction unmatched. CDR3 protein: CASSLSGTGGGETQYF. For the CDR3, the DNA is TGTGCCAGCAGCTTAAGCGGGACAGGGGGAGGAGAGACCCAGTACTTC.

This clonotype occurred many times. V is TRBV10-1 and J is TRBJ1-1; 9 positions match TRBD1. Germline values: CDR1 WNHNN, CDR2 SYGVQD (reference sequence). This CDR3 is built from 17 residues. Trimming removed 2 bases from V and 7 bases from J; junction bases left unmatched: 14. CDR3 bases: TGCGCCAGCAGTGAGGAAACGCTTGGACAGGGGAAATATGAAGCTTTCTTT. The encoded protein is CASSEETLGQGKYEAFF.

The genes are TRBV11-2 and TRBJ1-3, with D hard to call. Germline CDR1 and CDR2: SGHAT and FQNNGV. V was pared by 2 bases and J by 0 bases, with 8 bases between. The CDR3 length is 15 residues. The CDR3 nucleotides are TGTGCCAGCAGCTTACTGACGGGCTCTGGAAACACCATATATTTT. This encodes CASSLLTGSGNTIYF.

This clonotype was found many times. The rearrangement uses TRBV12-3 or TRBV12-4 and TRBJ1-5; D ambiguous. There are 13 residues in the CDR3. V lost 8 bases, J lost 3 bases, and 11 bases lay in between. In DNA form, the CDR3 reads TGTGCCAGCTCCGAGGGCCCCAATCAGCCCCAGCATTTT. Amino acids: CASSEGPNQPQHF.